This TCR beta chain was sequenced during a study of CD8+CD57+ T cells in acquired aplastic anemia. The J segment lost 5 bases and the V segment lost 5 bases, leaving 6 bases of the junction unmatched. CDR3 size: 14 residues. Per the germline V gene, CDR1 is MGHDK and CDR2 is SYGVNS. TCR beta VDJ combinations and CDR3 sequences were profiled from genomic DNA. TCRdb fed the reads into MiXCR, producing one record per CDR3 protein. The table has roughly 98,000 distinct CDR3 sequences, roughly two thirds seen once. All sequencing subjects had displayed CD8+CD57+ cell expansion on flow cytometry. Specimen: sorted CD4+, CD8+, or CD8+CD57+ T cells (not recorded which) from PBMCs. The TCR comes from a human donor with aplastic anemia. The chain carries TRBV25-1 and TRBJ2-1, with 7 nucleotides matching TRBD2. The CDR3, as DNA: TGTGCCAGCAGTCCCCCGAGCGGGAACAATGAGCAGTTCTTC. This translates into CASSPPSGNNEQFF.